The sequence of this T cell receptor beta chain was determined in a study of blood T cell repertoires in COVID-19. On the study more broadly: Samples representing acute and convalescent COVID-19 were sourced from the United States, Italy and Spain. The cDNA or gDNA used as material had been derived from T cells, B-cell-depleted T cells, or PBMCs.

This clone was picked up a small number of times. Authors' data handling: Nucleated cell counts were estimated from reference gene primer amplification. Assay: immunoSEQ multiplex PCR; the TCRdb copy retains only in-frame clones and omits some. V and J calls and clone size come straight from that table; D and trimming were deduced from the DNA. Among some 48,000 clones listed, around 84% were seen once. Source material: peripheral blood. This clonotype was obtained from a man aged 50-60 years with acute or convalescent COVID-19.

The CDR3 sequence: CASSLALQGVTEAFF. Written as DNA, the CDR3 is TGCGCCAGCAGCTTGGCGTTACAGGGGGTCACTGAAGCTTTCTTT. The gene calls are TRBV5-1 and TRBJ1-1; TRBD1 matches at 8 bases. The ends lost 0 bases at V and 4 bases at J; junction bases unmatched: 5. Looked up from germline, CDR1 is SGHRS and CDR2 is YFSETQ. The CDR3 has 15 amino acids.